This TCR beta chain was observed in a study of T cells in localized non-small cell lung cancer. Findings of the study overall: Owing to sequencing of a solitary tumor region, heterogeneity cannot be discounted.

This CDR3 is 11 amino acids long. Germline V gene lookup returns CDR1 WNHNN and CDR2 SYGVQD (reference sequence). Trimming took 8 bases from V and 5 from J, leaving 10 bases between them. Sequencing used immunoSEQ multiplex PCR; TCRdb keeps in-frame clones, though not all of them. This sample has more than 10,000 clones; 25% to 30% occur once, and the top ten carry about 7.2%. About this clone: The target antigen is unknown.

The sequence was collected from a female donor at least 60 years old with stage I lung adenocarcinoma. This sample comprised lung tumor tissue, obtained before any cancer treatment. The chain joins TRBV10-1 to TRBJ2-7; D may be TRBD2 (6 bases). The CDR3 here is CASGGIDEQYF. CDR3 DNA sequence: TGCGCCAGCGGAGGGATAGACGAGCAGTACTTC.